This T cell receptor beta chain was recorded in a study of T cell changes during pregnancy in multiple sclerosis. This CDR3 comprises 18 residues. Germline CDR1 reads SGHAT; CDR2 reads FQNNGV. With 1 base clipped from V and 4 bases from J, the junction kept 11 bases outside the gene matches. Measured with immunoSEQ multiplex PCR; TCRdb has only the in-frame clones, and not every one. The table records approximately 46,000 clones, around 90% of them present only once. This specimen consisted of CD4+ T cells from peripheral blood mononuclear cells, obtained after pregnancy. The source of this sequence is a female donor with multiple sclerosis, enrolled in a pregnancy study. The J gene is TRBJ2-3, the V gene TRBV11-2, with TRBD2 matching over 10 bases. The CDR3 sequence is CASSLVGSSGSVADTQYF. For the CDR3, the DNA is TGTGCCAGCAGCTTAGTTGGGTCTAGCGGGAGCGTGGCAGATACGCAGTATTTT. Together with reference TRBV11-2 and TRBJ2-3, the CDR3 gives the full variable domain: EAGVAQSPRYKIIEKRQSVAFWCNPISGHATLYWYQQILGQGPKLLIQFQNNGVVDDSQLPKDRFSAERLKGVDSTLKIQPAKLEDSAVYLCASSLVGSSGSVADTQYFGPGTRLTVL.